This T cell receptor beta chain is drawn from a study of cytomegalovirus exposure and HLA in healthy donors. About the research overall: HLA-typed donors were the source of 82 million or so unique TCRs, which an early data release held.

Donors sampled were nominally healthy, though unrecorded immune exposures were likely. Findings and caveats of the study: Near-uniform donor sequencing depth was presumed by presence/absence analyses. Later analysis demonstrated an association between a missense DCLRE1C variant and TCR beta V- and J-gene trimming.

This clone has more than one count but fewer than ten. The antigen remains unidentified. The CDR3 contains 13 residues. The germline gives CDR1 SGHAT, CDR2 FQNNGV. V lost 5 bases and J 2 bases, leaving 9 bases between the germline ends. The primer mix had 60 Vbeta and 13 Jbeta primers. Using immunoSEQ multiplex PCR, the repertoire was profiled, and TCRdb retains in-frame clones only, with some absent. This table holds about 160,000 clones, just over 75% found once. This chain joins TRBV11-2 and TRBJ1-2, with D tentatively TRBD1 (6 bases). The clonotype was recovered from a woman in her thirties or forties in good health and CMV-seronegative. What was sequenced was PBMCs. CDR3 DNA sequence: TGTGCCAGCAGCGCTACAGGGAACTATGGCTACACCTTC. It yields the protein CASSATGNYGYTF.